The sequence of this T cell receptor (beta chain) was determined in a study of shared clonotypes between healthy human individuals. The overall study: The study used three CD4 naive, three CD4 memory, two CD8 naive and one CD8 memory plate per donor.

Germline V gene sequence: CDR1 SNHLY, CDR2 FYNNEI. Deletions cut 8 bases from V and 1 base from J, with 18 bases between. This CDR3 region has 17 residues. Original data processing: ImmunoSEQ junction-only sequences lacked quality scores, so their filtering differed. The protocol was immunoSEQ multiplex PCR, while the TCRdb copy is restricted to in-frame clones and leaves out a portion. That table supplies the V and J calls and clone size; D and trimming were determined from the DNA. Found here are under 1,100,000 clones, approximately 68% of them singletons; the top ten hold nearly 1.5%. The receptor was isolated from a man younger than 35 in good health. V gene TRBV2 combines with J gene TRBJ1-6; D may be TRBD1 (6 bases). Material: memory CD4+ T cells sorted from blood. Subset specified: CD45RA-negative fraction. The CDR3 sequence: CASEGPRGGSYNSPLHF. CDR3 in DNA: TGTGCCAGCGAAGGGCCCAGGGGAGGGTCCTATAATTCACCCCTCCACTTT. The complete variable domain, with remaining parts taken from reference TRBV2 and TRBJ1-6, reads EPEVTQTPSHQVTQMGQEVILRCVPISNHLYFYWYRQILGQKVEFLVSFYNNEISEKSEIFDDQFSVERPDGSNFTLKIRSTKLEDSAMYFCASEGPRGGSYNSPLHFGNGTRLTVT.